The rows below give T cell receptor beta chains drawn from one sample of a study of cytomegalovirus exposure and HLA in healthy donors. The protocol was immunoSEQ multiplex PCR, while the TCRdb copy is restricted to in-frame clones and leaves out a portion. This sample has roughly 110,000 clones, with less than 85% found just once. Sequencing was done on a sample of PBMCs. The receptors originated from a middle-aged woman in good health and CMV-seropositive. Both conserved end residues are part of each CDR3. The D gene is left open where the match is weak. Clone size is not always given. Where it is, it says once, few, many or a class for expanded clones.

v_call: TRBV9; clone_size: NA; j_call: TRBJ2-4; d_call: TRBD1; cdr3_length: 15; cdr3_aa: CASSAGTGRLDIQYF; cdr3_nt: TGTGCCAGCAGCGCCGGGACAGGGAGATTGGACATTCAGTACTTC
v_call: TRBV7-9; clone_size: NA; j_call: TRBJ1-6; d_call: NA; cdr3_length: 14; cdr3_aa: CASSLSYEGSPLHF; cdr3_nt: TGTGCCAGCAGCCTCAGCTACGAGGGCTCACCCCTCCACTTT
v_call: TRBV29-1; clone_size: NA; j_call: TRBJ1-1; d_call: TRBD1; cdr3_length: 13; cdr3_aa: CSVTGQGNTEAFF; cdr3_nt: TGCAGCGTAACGGGACAGGGGAACACTGAAGCTTTCTTT
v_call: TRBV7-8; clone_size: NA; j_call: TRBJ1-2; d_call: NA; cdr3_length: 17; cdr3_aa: CASSLVFRPVADYGYTF; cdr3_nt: TGTGCCAGCAGCTTAGTATTCAGGCCGGTTGCTGACTATGGCTACACCTTC
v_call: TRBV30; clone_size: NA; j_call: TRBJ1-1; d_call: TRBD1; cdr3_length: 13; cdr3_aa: CAWRNRGNTEAFF; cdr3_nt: TGTGCCTGGAGAAACAGGGGGAACACTGAAGCTTTCTTT
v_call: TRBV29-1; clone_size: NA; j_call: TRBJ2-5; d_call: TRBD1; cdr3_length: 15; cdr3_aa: CSVLPTGKGGETQYF; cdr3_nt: TGCAGCGTCCTACCGACAGGGAAAGGTGGAGAGACCCAGTACTTC
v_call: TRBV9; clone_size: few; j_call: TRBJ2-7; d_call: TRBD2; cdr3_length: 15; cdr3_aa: CASSVSSGGGYEQYF; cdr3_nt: TGTGCCAGCAGCGTATCTAGCGGGGGCGGTTACGAGCAGTACTTC
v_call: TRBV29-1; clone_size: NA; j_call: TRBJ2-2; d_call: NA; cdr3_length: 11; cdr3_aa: CSVRDLGELFF; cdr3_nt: TGCAGCGTGCGGGACCTCGGGGAGCTGTTTTTT
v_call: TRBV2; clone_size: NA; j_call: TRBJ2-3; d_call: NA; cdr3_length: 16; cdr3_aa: CASRMMGLRLSDTQYF; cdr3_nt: TGTGCCAGCAGGATGATGGGGCTAAGGCTGTCAGATACGCAGTATTTT
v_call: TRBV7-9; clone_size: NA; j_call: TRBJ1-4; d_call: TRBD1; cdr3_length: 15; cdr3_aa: CASSLDWTGVEKLFF; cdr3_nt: TGTGCCAGCAGCTTAGATTGGACAGGGGTTGAAAAACTGTTTTTT
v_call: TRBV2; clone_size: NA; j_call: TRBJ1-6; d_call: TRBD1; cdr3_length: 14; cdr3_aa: CASSQGGSNSPLHF; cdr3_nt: TGTGCCAGCAGTCAAGGGGGCTCGAATTCACCCCTCCACTTT
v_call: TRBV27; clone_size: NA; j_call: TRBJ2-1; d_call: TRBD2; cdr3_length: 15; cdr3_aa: CASSTSGGAYNEQFF; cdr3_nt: TGTGCCAGCAGTACCAGCGGGGGGGCCTACAATGAGCAGTTCTTC
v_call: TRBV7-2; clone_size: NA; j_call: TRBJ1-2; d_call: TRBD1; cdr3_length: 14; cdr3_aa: CASSLVGQDYGYTF; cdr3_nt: TGTGCCAGCAGCTTAGTCGGACAGGACTATGGCTACACCTTC
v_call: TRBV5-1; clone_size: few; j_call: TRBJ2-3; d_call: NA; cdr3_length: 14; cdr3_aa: CASSEGRIYDTQYF; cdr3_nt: TGCGCCAGCAGCGAGGGCAGGATCTACGATACGCAGTATTTT
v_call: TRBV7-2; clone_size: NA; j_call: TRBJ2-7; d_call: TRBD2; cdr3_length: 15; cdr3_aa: CASSLGTSGSYEQYF; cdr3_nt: TGTGCCAGCAGCTTAGGGACTAGCGGCTCCTACGAGCAGTACTTC
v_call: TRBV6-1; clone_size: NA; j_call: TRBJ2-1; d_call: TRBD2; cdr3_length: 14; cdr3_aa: CASSAGLIKNEQFF; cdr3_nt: TGTGCCAGCAGCGCGGGACTAATCAAGAATGAGCAGTTCTTC
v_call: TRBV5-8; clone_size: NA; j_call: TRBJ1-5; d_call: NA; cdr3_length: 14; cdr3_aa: CASSLYGTNQPQHF; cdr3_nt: TGTGCCAGCAGCTTGTATGGGACAAATCAGCCCCAGCATTTT
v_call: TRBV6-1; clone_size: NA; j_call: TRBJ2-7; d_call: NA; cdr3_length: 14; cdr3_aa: CASSGWPSVYEQYF; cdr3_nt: TGTGCCAGCAGTGGTTGGCCAAGTGTTTACGAGCAGTACTTC
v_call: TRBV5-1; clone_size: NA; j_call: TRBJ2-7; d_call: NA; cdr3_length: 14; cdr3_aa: CASSLVPGNYEQYF; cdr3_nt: TGCGCCAGCAGCTTGGTTCCAGGGAATTACGAGCAGTACTTC
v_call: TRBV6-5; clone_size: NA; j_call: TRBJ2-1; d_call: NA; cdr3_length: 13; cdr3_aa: CASAGTTRNEQFF; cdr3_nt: TGTGCCAGCGCGGGCACGACGCGCAATGAGCAGTTCTTC
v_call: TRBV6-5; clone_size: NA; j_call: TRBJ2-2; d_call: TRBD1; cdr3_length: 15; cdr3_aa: CASRRDRVDTGELFF; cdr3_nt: TGTGCCAGCAGACGCGACAGGGTGGACACCGGGGAGCTGTTTTTT
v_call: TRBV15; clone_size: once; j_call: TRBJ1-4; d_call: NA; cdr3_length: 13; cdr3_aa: CATSRDRGRGLFF; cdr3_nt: TGTGCCACCAGCAGAGATAGGGGGAGAGGACTGTTTTTT
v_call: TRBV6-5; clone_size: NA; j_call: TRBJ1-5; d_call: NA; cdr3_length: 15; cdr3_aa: CASSYSQGSNQPQHF; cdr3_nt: TGTGCCAGCAGTTACTCGCAGGGGAGCAATCAGCCCCAGCATTTT
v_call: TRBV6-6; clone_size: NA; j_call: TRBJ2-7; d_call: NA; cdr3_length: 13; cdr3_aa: CASSPRQGFEQYF; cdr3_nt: TGTGCCAGCAGTCCCCGCCAGGGGTTCGAGCAGTACTTC
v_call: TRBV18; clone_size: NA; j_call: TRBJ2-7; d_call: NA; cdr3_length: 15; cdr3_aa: CASSPAQAGLFEQYF; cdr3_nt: TGTGCCAGCTCACCCGCCCAGGCAGGGCTCTTCGAGCAGTACTTC
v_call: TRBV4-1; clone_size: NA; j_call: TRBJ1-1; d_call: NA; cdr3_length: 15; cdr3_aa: CASSQDGGGLAEAFF; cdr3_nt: TGCGCCAGCAGCCAAGACGGGGGGGGGCTCGCTGAAGCTTTCTTT
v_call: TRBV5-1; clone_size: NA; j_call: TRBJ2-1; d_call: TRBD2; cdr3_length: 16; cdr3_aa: CASSLQLAGGINEQFF; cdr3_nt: TGCGCCAGCAGCTTGCAACTAGCGGGGGGGATCAATGAGCAGTTCTTC
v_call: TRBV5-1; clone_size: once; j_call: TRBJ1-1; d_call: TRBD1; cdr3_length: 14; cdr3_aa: CASSAGQGRTEAFF; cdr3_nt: TGCGCCAGCAGCGCCGGACAGGGTAGGACTGAAGCTTTCTTT
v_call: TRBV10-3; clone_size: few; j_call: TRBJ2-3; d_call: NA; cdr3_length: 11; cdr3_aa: CAISDQDTQYF; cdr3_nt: TGTGCCATCAGTGACCAAGATACGCAGTATTTT
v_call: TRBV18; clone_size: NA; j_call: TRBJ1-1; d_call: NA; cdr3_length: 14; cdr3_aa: CASSPNYKRTEAFF; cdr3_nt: TGTGCCAGCTCACCTAATTACAAACGCACTGAAGCTTTCTTT
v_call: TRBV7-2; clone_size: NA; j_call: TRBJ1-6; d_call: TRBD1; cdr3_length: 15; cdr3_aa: CASSLAGQGNSPLHF; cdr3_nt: TGTGCCAGCAGCTTAGCCGGACAGGGGAATTCACCCCTCCACTTT
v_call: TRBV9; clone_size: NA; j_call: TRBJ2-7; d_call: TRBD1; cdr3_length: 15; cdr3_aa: CASSTGQGISYEQYF; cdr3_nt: TGTGCCAGCAGCACAGGACAGGGGATTTCCTACGAGCAGTACTTC
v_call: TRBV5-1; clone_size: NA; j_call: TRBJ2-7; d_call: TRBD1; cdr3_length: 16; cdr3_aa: CASSLGPTGVRYEQYF; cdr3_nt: TGCGCCAGCAGCTTGGGGCCGACAGGGGTACGATACGAGCAGTACTTC
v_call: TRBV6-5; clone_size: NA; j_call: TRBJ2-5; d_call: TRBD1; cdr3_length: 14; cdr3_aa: CASSRGQRQETQYF; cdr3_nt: TGTGCCAGCAGCCGGGGACAGAGACAAGAGACCCAGTACTTC
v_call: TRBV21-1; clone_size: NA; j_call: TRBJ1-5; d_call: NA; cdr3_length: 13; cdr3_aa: CASTDQGGQPQHF; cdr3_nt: TGTGCCAGCACCGACCAGGGGGGTCAGCCCCAGCATTTT
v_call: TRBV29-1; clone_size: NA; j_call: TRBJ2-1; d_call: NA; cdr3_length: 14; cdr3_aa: CSVRWPAGYNEQFF; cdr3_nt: TGCAGCGTGCGATGGCCGGCGGGGTACAATGAGCAGTTCTTC
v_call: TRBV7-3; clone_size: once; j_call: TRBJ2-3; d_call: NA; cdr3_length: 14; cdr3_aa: CASSDGPSGGTQYF; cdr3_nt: TGTGCCAGCAGCGACGGGCCCTCCGGAGGAACGCAGTATTTT
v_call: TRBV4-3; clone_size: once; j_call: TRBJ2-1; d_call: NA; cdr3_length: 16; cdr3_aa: CASSQDRQGSYNEQFF; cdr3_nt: TGCGCCAGCAGCCAAGATCGTCAGGGCTCCTACAATGAGCAGTTCTTC
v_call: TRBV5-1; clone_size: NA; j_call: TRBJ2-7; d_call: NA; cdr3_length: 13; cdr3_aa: CASSRDNSYEQYF; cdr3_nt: TGCGCCAGCAGTCGGGACAACTCCTACGAGCAGTACTTC
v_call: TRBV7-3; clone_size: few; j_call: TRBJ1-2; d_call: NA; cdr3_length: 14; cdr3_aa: CASSLTSAGVGYTF; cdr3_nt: TGTGCCAGCAGCTTAACGTCGGCAGGGGTTGGCTACACCTTC
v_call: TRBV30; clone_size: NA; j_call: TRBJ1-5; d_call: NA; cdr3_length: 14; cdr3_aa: CAWSGQVGDQPQHF; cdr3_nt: TGTGCCTGGAGTGGACAGGTGGGGGATCAGCCCCAGCATTTT
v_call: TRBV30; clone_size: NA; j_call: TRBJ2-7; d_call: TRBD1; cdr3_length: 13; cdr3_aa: CAWSGTGQMEQYF; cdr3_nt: TGTGCCTGGAGTGGGACAGGCCAAATGGAGCAGTACTTC
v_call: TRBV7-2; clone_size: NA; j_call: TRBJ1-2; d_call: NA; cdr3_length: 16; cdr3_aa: CASSFAGSGSAGGYTF; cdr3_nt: TGTGCCAGCAGCTTTGCGGGCTCGGGGTCGGCGGGAGGCTACACCTTC
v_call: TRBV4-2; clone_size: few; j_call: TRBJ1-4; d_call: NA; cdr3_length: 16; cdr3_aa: CASSQDRAGWSEKLFF; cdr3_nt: TGTGCCAGCAGCCAAGATAGGGCAGGGTGGAGTGAAAAACTGTTTTTT
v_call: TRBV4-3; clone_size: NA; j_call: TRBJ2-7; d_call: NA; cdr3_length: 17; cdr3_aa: CASSQDYVGTYSYEQYF; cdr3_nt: TGCGCCAGCAGCCAAGATTATGTGGGCACCTACTCCTACGAGCAGTACTTC
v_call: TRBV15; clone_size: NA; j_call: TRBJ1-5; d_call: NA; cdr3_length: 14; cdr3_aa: CATSHNREWQPQHF; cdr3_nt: TGTGCCACCTCGCATAACCGAGAGTGGCAGCCCCAGCATTTT
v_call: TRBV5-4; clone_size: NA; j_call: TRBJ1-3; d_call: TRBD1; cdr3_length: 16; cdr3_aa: CASSFRQGRSGNTIYF; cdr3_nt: TGTGCCAGCAGCTTTCGACAGGGAAGATCCGGAAACACCATATATTTT
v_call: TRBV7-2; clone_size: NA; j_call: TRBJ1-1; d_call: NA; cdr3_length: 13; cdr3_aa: CASRSSLSTEAFF; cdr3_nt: TGTGCCAGCAGAAGCTCTCTTAGCACTGAAGCTTTCTTT
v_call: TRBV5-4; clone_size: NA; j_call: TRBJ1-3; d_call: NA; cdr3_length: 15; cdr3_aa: CASSLAGQAANTIYF; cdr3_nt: TGTGCCAGCAGCTTGGCCGGTCAGGCTGCAAACACCATATATTTT
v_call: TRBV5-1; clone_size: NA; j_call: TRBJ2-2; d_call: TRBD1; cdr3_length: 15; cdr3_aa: CASSPDRGLTGELFF; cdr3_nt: TGCGCCAGCAGCCCGGACAGGGGGCTTACCGGGGAGCTGTTTTTT
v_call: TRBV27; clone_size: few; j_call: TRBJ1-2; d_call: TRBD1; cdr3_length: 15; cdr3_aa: CASSSDRGRFNGYTF; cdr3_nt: TGTGCCAGCAGTTCCGACAGGGGGCGTTTCAATGGCTACACCTTC
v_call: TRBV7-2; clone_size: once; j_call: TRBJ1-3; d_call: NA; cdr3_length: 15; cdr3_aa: CASSYSAVSGNTIYF; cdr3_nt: TGTGCCAGCAGCTACTCAGCGGTCTCTGGAAACACCATATATTTT
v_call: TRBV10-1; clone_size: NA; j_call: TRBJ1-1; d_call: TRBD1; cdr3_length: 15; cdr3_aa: CASSDPGTANTEAFF; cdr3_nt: TGCGCCAGCAGTGACCCCGGGACAGCGAACACTGAAGCTTTCTTT